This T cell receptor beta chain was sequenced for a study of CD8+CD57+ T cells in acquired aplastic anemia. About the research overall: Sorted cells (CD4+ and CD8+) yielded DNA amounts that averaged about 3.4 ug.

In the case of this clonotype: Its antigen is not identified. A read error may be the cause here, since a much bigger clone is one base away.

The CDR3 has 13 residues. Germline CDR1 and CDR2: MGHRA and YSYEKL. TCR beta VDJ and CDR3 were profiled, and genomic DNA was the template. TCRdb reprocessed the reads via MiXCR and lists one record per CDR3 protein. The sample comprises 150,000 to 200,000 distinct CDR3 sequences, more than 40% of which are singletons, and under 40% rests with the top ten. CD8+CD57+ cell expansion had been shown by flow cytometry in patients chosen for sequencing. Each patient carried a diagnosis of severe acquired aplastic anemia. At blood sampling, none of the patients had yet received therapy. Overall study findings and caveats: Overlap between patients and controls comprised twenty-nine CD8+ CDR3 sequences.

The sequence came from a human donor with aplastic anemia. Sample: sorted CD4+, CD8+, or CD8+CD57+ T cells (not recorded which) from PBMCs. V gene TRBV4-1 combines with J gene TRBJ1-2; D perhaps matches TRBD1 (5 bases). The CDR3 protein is CASSPRGVYGCTF. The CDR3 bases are TGCGCCAGCAGCCCGAGAGGGGTCTATGGCTGCACCTTC.